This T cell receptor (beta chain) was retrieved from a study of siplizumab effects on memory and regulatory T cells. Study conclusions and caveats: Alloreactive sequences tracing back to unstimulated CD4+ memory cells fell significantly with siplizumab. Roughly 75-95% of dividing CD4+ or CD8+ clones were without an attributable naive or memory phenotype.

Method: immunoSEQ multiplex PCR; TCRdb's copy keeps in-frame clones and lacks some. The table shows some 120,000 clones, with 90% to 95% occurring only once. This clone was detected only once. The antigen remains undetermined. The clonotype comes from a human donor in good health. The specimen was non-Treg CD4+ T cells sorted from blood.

The CDR3 is CASSQEKGRSLGEKLFF. CDR3 sequence (DNA): TGTGCCAGCAGCCAAGAAAAAGGAAGGAGCTTAGGAGAAAAACTGTTTTTT. V and J are TRBV4-2 and TRBJ1-4; D is unresolved. The CDR3 has 17 residues. Germline CDR1 and CDR2: LGHNA and YNFKEQ. Trimming took 0 bases from V and 8 from J, leaving 19 bases between them.